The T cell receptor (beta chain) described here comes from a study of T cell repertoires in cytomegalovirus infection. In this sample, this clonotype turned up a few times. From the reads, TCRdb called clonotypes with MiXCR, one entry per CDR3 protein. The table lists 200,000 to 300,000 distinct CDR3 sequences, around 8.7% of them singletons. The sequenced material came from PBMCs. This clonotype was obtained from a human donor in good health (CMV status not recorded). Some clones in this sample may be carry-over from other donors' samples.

This chain's CDR3 is CAWSQGTSGGPLNTGELFF. CDR3 DNA: TGTGCCTGGAGCCAAGGGACTAGCGGGGGGCCTTTGAACACCGGGGAGCTGTTTTTT. The chain is built from TRBV30 and TRBJ2-2, with 15 bases matching TRBD2. After removal of 3 bases from V and 1 base from J, the junction contained 9 bases not matched to a gene. This CDR3 spans 19 amino acids. Germline lookup yields CDR1 GTSNPN and CDR2 SVGIG (reference sequence).